What follows describes a single T cell receptor beta chain. Sequencing was performed with immunoSEQ multiplex PCR; in TCRdb, only in-frame clones are kept and a portion is missing. This table holds some 130,000 clones, approximately 86% found once. The data were obtained in a study of blood T cell repertoires in COVID-19. The V gene's germline CDR1 is PRHDT and CDR2 FYEKMQ (reference sequence). The ends were cut back, 4 bases at V and 7 bases at J, with 19 bases in the middle. The CDR3 has 15 amino acids. Sample: peripheral blood. The gene calls are TRBV13 and TRBJ1-2; D might be TRBD1 (5 bases). The receptor was isolated from a woman aged 70-85 years with COVID-19, enrolled during active disease. The CDR3 coding sequence is TGTGCCAGCAGCTCTCCCCCCTCGGGGGGATTTGGCTACACCTTC. Translated, it gives CASSSPPSGGFGYTF.